This TCR beta chain is drawn from a study of blood T cell repertoires in COVID-19. As for the study in general: COVID-19 samples, acute and convalescent, were from the United States, Italy and Spain. The cDNA or gDNA used as material had been derived from T cells, B-cell-depleted T cells, or PBMCs.

Original processing methods: Estimation of nucleated cell counts relied on the amplification of reference gene primers. Assay: immunoSEQ multiplex PCR; the TCRdb copy retains only in-frame clones and omits some. V and J calls and clone size follow that table, whereas D and trimming were derived from the DNA. This sample has about 150,000 clones, with 80% to 90% found just once. The clonotype comes from a woman aged 40 to 55 with acute or convalescent COVID-19. Material for sequencing was peripheral blood.

CDR3 coding DNA: TGTGCCAGCAGTGAAGATGCGTGGGGGAGGAGCAATCAGCCCCAGCATTTT. It is translated as CASSEDAWGRSNQPQHF. The V call is TRBV6-1, the J call TRBJ1-5, with D possibly being TRBD1 (5 bases). CDR3 length: 17 amino acids. Germline CDR1 MNHNS, CDR2 SASEGT. Trimming pared 1 base from V and 1 base from J, leaving 14 bases between.